The clone carrying this T cell receptor beta chain was recorded a few times. The antigen remains unidentified. The germline V gene encodes CDR1 KGHSH and CDR2 LQKENI. The CDR3 contains 16 residues. Trimming left V 0 bases short and J 4 bases short, with 15 bases between. This specimen belongs to a study of blood T cells in healthy people across ages. Together with a sample-barcoded 5' primer, a J-beta primer mix was included in a second PCR lasting about 6 to 11 cycles. There were at least 3 million CDR3-containing paired-end reads obtained from each sample. One entry per CDR3 protein, called by TCRdb with MiXCR from the 5' RACE reads. Among around 1,900,000 distinct CDR3 sequences listed, approximately 39% were seen once. General observations from the study: TCR beta diversity per million T cells fell roughly linearly with age.

The sequencing sample was made of blood. This TCR came from a human donor in good health. This chain uses TRBV18 with TRBJ1-2, with D perhaps TRBD1 (6 bases). The CDR3 DNA reads TGTGCCAGCTCACCACCGGGTTCGGGGGGCGTCTATGGCTACACCTTC. Encoded protein: CASSPPGSGGVYGYTF.